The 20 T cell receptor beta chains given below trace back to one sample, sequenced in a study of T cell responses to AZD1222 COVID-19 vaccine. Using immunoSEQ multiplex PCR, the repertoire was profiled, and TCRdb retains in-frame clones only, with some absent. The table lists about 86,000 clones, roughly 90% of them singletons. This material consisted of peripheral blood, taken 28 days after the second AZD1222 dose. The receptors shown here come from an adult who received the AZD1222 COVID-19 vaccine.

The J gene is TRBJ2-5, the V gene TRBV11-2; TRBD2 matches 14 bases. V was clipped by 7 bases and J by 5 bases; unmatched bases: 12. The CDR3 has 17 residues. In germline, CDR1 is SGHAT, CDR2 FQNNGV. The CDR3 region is CASKPPGLAGVRETQYF. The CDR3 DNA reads TGTGCCAGCAAACCTCCGGGACTAGCGGGAGTCCGGGAGACCCAGTACTTC. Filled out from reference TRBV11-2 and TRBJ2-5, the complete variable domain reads EAGVAQSPRYKIIEKRQSVAFWCNPISGHATLYWYQQILGQGPKLLIQFQNNGVVDDSQLPKDRFSAERLKGVDSTLKIQPAKLEDSAVYLCASKPPGLAGVRETQYFGPGTRLLVL.

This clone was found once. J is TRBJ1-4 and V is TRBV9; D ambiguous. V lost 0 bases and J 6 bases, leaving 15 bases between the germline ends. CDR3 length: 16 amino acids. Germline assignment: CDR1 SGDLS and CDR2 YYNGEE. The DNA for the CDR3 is TGTGCCAGCAGCGTAGGATATCGAGACGCTTATGAAAAACTGTTTTTT. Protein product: CASSVGYRDAYEKLFF.

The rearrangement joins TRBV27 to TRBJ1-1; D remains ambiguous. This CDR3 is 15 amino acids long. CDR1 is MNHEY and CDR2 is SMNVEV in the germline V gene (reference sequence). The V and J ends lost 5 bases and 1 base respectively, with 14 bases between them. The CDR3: CASSPWLGENTEAFF. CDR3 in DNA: TGTGCCAGCAGTCCCTGGCTGGGAGAGAACACTGAAGCTTTCTTT.

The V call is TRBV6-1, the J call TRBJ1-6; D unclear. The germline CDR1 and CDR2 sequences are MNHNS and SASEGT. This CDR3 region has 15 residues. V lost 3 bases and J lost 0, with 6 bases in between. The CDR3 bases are TGTGCCAGCAGTGACAGGAGCTCCTATAATTCACCCCTCCACTTT. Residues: CASSDRSSYNSPLHF.

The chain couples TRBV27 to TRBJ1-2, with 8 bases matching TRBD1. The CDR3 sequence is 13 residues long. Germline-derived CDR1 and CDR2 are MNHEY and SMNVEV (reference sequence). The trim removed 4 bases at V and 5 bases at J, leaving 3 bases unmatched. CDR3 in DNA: TGTGCCAGCAGTTCAGGGGGCGGGTATGGCTACACCTTC. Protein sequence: CASSSGGGYGYTF.

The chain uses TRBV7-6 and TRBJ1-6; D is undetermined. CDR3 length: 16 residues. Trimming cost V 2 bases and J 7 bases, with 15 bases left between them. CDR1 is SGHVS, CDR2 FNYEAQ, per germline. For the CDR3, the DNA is TGTGCCAGCAGCTTAACATCCAGTCAGCTAAATTCACCCCTCCACTTT. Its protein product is CASSLTSSQLNSPLHF.

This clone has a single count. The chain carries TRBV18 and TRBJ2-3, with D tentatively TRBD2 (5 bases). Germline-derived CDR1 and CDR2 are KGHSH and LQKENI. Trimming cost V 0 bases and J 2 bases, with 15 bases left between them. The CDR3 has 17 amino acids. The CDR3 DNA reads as TGTGCCAGCTCACCACCCGGGAACAACTTCTTCACAGATACGCAGTATTTT. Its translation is CASSPPGNNFFTDTQYF.

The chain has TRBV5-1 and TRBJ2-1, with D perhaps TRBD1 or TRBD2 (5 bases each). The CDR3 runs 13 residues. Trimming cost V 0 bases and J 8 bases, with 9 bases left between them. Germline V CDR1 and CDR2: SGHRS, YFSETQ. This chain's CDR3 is CASSLVVGDEQFF. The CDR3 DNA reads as TGCGCCAGCAGCTTGGTTGTGGGGGATGAGCAGTTCTTC.

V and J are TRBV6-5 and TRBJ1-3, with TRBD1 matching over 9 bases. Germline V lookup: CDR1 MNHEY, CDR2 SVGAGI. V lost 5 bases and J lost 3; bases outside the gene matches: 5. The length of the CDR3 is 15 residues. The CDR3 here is CASSKQGARGNTIYF. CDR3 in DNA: TGTGCCAGCAGTAAACAGGGGGCGCGTGGAAACACCATATATTTT.

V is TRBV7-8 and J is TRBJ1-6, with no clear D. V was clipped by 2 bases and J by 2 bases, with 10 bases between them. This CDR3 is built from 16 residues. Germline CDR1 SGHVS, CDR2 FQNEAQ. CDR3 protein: CASSLNKDAYNSPLHF. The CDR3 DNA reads TGTGCCAGCAGCTTAAATAAGGACGCCTATAATTCACCCCTCCACTTT.

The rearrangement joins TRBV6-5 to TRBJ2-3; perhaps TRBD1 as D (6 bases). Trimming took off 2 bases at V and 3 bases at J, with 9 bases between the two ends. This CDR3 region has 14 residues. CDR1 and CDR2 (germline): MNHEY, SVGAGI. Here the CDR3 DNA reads TGTGCCAGCAGTTACCGAACAGGGACAGATACGCAGTATTTT. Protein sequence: CASSYRTGTDTQYF.

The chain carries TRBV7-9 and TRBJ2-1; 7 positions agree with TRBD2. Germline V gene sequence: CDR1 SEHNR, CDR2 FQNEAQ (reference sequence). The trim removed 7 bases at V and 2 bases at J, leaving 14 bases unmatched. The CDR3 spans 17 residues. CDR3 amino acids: CASIPPGVLATYNEQFF. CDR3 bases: TGTGCCAGCATCCCCCCCGGGGTACTAGCGACCTACAATGAGCAGTTCTTC.

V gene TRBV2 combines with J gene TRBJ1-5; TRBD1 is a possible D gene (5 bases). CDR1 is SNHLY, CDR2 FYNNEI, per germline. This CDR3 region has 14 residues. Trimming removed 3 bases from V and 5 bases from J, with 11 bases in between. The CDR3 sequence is CASSDFRVHQPQHF. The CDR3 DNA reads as TGTGCCAGCAGTGATTTCAGGGTTCATCAGCCCCAGCATTTT.

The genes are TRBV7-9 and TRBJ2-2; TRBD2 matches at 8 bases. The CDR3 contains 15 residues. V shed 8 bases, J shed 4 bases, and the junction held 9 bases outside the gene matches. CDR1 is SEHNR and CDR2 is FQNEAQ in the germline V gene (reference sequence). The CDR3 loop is CASQLGTSVTGELFF. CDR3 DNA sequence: TGTGCCAGCCAGCTTGGGACTAGTGTCACCGGGGAGCTGTTTTTT.

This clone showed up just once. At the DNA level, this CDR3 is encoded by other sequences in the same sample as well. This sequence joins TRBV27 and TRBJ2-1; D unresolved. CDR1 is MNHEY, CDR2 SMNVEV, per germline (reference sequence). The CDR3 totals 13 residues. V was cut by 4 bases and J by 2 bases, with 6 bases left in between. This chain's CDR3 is CASSSEPYNEQFF. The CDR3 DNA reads TGTGCCAGCAGTTCGGAGCCCTACAATGAGCAGTTCTTC.

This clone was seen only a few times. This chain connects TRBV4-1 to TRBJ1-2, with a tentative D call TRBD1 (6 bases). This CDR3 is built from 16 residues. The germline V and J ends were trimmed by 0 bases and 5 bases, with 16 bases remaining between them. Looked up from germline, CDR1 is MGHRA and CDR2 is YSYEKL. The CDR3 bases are TGCGCCAGCAGCCAAGATCGTCCAGGGGACGGGTATGGCTACACCTTC. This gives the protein CASSQDRPGDGYGYTF.

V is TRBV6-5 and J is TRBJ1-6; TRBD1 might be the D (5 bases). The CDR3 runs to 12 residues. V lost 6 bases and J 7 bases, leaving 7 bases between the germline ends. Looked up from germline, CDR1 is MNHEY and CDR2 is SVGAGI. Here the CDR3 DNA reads TGTGCCAGCAGACCAGGGAATTCACCCCTCCACTTT. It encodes CASRPGNSPLHF.

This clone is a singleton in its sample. CDR3 in amino acids: CATSSWGGQNTGELFF. DNA of the CDR3: TGTGCCACCAGCAGTTGGGGGGGGCAAAACACCGGGGAGCTGTTTTTT. The chain employs TRBV15 and TRBJ2-2; possibly TRBD2 for D (7 bases). There are 16 residues in the CDR3. V was clipped by 3 bases and J by 2 bases, with 13 bases between them. The V gene's germline CDR1 is LNHNV and CDR2 YYDKDF (reference sequence). Based on the CDR3 plus reference TRBV15 and TRBJ2-2, the full variable domain is DAMVIQNPRYQVTQFGKPVTLSCSQTLNHNVMYWYQQKSSQAPKLLFHYYDKDFNNEADTPDNFQSRRPNTSFCFLDIRSPGLGDTAMYLCATSSWGGQNTGELFFGEGSRLTVL.

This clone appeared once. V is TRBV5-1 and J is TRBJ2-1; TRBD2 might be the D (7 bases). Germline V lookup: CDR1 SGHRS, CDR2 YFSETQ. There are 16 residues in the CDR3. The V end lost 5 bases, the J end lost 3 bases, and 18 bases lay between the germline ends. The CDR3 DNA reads TGCGCCAGCAGTCGGCAGGGGTCTAGCGGCTACAATGAGCAGTTCTTC. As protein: CASSRQGSSGYNEQFF.

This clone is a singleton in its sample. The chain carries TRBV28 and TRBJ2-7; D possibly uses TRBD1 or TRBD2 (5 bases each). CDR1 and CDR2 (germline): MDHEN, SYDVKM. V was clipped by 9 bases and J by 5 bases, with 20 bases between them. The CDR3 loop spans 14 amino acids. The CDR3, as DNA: TGTGCCAGGTCGAGGGGCAGGTACCACCACGAGCAGTACTTC. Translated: CARSRGRYHHEQYF.